The text below deals with one T cell receptor beta chain. V lost 0 bases and J lost 0, with 9 bases in between. Germline loops: CDR1 SGHRS, CDR2 YFSETQ. CDR3 length equals 16 residues. This specimen belongs to a study of blood T cell repertoires in COVID-19. As processed by the authors: Amplification of reference gene primers provided the estimated nucleated cell counts. Sequenced by immunoSEQ multiplex PCR; TCRdb stores in-frame clones only, minus some. Clone size and the V and J calls come from that table; the DNA yielded D and trimming. The repertoire has roughly 120,000 clones, roughly 84% of them found once; the top ten carry 6.5% to 8%.

The sequence was collected from a woman aged 45-60 years with acute or convalescent COVID-19. The sequencing input was peripheral blood. The rearrangement uses TRBV5-1 and TRBJ1-4, with unresolved D. The CDR3 protein is CASSLASTSTNEKLFF. CDR3 sequence (DNA): TGCGCCAGCAGCTTGGCCTCGACATCAACTAATGAAAAACTGTTTTTT.